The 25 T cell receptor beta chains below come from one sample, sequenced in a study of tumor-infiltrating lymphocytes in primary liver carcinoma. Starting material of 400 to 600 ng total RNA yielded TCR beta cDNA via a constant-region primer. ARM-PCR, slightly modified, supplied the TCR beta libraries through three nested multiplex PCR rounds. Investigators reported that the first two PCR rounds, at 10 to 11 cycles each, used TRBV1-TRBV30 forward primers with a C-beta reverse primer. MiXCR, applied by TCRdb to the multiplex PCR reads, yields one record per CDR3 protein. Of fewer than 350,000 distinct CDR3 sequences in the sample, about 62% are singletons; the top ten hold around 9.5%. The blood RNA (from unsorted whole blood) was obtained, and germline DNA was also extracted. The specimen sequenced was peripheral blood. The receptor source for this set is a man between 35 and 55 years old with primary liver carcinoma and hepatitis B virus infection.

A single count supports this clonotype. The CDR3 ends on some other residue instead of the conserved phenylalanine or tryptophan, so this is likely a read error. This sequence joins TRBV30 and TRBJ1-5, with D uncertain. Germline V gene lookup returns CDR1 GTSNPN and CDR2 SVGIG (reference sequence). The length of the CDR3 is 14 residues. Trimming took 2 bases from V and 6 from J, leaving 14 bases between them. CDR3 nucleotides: TGTGCCTGGAGTAATCTGGCGGGTCGTCAGCCCCAGCATTTG. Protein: CAWSNLAGRQPQHL.

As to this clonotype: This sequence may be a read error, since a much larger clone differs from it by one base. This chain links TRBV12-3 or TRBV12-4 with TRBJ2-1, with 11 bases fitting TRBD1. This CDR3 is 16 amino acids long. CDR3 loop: CASSPGTGGVYSEQFF. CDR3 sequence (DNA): TGTGCCAGCAGTCCCGGGACAGGGGGAGTCTACAGTGAGCAGTTCTTC.

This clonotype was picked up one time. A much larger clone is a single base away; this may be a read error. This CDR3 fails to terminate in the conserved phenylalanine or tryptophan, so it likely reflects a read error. The CDR3 DNA is TGTGCCAGCAGCCCGAGAGGTCCAGATACGCAGTATTCT. Translating gives CASSPRGPDTQYS. The chain recombines TRBV7-9 with TRBJ2-3, with unresolved D. The CDR3 runs to 13 residues. Trimming shortened V by 5 bases and J by 4 bases, and 10 bases separated the two germline ends. Germline CDR1 is SEHNR and CDR2 is FQNEAQ (reference sequence).

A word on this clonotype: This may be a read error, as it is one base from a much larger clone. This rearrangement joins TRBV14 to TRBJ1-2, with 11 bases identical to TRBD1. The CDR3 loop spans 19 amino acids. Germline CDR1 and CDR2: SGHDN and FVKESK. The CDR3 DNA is TGTGCCAGCAACCAAGATCCTTTTCGATGGACAGGGGGCTTCTATGGCTACACCTTC. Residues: CASNQDPFRWTGGFYGYTF.

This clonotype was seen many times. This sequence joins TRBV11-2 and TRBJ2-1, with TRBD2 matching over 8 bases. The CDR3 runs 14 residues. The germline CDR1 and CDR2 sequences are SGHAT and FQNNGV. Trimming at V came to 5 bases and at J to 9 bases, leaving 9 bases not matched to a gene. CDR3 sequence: CASSPLGSGIEQFF. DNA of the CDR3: TGTGCCAGCAGCCCCCTGGGTAGCGGGATTGAGCAGTTCTTC.

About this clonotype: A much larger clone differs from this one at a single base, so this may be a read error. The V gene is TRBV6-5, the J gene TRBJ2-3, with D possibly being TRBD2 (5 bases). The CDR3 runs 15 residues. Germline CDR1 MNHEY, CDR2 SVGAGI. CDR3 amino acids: CVSSTPGLYTDTQYF. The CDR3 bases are TGTGTCAGCAGTACACCTGGACTGTACACAGATACGCAGTATTTT.

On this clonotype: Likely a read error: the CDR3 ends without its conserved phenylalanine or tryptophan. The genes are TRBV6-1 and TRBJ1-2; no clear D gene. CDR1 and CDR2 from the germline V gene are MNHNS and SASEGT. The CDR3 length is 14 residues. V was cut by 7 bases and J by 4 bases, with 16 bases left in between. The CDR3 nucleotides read TGTGCCAGCACGGGGATTGAGCGTTTCTATGGCTACACCCTC. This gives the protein CASTGIERFYGYTL.

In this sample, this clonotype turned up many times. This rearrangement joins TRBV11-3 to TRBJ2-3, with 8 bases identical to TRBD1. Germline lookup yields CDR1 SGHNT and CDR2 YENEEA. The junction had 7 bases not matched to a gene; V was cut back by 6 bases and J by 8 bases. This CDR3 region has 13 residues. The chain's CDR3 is CASSSDRGGTQYF. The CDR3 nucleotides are TGTGCCAGCAGTTCCGACAGGGGTGGTACGCAGTATTTT.

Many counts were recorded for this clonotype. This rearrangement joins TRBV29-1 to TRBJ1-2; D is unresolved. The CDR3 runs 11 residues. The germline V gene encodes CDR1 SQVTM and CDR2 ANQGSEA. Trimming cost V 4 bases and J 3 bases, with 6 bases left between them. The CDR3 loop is CSVVVDYGYTF. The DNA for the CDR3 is TGCAGCGTTGTGGTAGACTATGGCTACACCTTC.

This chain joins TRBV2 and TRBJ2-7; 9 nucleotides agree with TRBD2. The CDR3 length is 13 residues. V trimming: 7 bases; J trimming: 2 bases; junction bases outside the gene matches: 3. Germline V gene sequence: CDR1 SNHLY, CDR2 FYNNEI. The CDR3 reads CASTSGVTYEQYF. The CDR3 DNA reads TGTGCCAGCACTAGCGGGGTAACCTACGAGCAGTACTTC.

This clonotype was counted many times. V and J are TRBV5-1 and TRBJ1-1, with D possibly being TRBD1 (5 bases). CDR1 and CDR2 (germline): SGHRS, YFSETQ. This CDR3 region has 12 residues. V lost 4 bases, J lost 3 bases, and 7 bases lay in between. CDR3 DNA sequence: TGCGCCAGCAGCGGACAAGACACTGAAGCTTTCTTT. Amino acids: CASSGQDTEAFF.

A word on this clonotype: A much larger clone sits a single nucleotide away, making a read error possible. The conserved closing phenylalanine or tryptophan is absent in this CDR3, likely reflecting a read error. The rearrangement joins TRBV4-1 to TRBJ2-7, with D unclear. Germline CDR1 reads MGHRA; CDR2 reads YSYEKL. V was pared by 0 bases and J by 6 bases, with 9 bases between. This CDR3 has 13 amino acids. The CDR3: CASSQEFGFEQYL. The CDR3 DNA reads TGCGCCAGCAGCCAAGAGTTCGGGTTCGAGCAGTACCTC.

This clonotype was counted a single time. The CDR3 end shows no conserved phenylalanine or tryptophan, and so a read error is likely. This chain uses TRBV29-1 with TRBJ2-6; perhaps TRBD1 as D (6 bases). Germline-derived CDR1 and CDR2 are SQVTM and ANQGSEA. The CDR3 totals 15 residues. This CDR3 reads CSVAGVSSGVNVLTL. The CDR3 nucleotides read TGCAGCGTTGCAGGGGTAAGCTCTGGGGTCAACGTCCTGACTCTC.

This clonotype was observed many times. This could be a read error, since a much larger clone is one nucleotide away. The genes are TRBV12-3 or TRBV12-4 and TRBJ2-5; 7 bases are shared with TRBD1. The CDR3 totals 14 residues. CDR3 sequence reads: CTSAQGQSQETQYF. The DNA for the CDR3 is TGTACCAGCGCTCAGGGACAGTCCCAAGAGACCCAGTACTTC.

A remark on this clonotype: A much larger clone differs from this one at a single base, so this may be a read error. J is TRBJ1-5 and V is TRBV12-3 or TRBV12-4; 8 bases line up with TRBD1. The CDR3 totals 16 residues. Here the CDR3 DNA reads TGTGCCAGCATTTTAGCCACAGGGGGAGGCAATCAGCCCCAGCATTTT. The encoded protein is CASILATGGGNQPQHF.

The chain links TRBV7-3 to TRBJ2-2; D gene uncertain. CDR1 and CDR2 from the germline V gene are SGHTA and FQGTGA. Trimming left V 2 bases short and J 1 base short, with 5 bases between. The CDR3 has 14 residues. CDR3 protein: CASSLSLNTGELFF. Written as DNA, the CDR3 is TGTGCCAGCAGCTTATCACTGAACACCGGGGAGCTGTTTTTT. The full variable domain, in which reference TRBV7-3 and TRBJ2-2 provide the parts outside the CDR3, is GAGVSQTPSNKVTEKGKYVELRCDPISGHTALYWYRQSLGQGPEFLIYFQGTGAADDSGLPNDRFFAVRPEGSVSTLKIQRTERGDSAVYLCASSLSLNTGELFFGEGSRLTVL.

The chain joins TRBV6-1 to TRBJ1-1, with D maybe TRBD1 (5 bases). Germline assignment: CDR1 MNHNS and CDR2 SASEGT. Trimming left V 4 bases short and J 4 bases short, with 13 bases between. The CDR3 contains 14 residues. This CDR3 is CASSVTWGGTEAFF. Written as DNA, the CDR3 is TGTGCCAGCAGTGTGACATGGGGCGGCACTGAAGCTTTCTTT.

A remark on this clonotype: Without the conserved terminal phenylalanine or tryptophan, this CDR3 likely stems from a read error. For the CDR3, the DNA is TGTGCCAGCAGCCCCGCGTACCGAGGCAACGTGGGCTACGAGCAGTACCTC. Amino acids: CASSPAYRGNVGYEQYL. V and J are TRBV4-2 and TRBJ2-7; D is unclear. The length of the CDR3 is 17 residues. V lost 4 bases and J 3 bases, leaving 22 bases between the germline ends. Germline lookup yields CDR1 LGHNA and CDR2 YNFKEQ.

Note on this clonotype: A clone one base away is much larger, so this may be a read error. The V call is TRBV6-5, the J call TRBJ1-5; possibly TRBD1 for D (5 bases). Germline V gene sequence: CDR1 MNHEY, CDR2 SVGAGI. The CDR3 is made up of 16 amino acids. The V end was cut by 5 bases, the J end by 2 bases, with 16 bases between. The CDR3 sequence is CASSTILGGGNQPQHF. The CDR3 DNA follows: TGTGCCAGCAGTACCATCCTCGGAGGGGGCAATCAGCCCCAGCATTTT.

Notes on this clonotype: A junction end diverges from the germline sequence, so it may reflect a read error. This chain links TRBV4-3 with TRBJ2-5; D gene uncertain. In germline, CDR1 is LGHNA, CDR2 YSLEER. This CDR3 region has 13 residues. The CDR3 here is CVSSQDGGSTQYF. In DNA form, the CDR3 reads TGCGTCAGCAGCCAAGATGGTGGATCGACCCAGTACTTC.

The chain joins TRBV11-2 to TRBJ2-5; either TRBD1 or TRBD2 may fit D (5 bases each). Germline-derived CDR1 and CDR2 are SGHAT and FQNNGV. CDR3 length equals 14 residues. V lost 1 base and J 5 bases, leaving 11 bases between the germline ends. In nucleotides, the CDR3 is TGTGCCAGCAGCTTAGGGGACCTCAGGGAGACCCAGTACTTC. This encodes CASSLGDLRETQYF.

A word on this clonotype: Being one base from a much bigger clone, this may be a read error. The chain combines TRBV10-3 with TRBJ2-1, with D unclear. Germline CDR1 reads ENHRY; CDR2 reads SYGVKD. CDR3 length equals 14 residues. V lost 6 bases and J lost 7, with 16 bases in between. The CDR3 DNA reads TGTGCCATCAGGGGCAGGAGTGAGGCAAATGAGCAGTTCTTC. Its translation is CAIRGRSEANEQFF.

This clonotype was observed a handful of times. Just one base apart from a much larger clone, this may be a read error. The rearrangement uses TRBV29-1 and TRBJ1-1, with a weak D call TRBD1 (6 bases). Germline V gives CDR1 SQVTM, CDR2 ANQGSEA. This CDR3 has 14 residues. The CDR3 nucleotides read TGCGGCGTCAACACAGGGAAAGTCAACACTGAAGCTTTCTTT. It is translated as CGVNTGKVNTEAFF.

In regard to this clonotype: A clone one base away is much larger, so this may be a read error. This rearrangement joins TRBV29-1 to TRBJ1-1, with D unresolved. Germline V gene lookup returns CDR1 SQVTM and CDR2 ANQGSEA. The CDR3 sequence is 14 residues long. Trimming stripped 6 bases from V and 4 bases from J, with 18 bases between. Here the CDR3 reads CSVAVTSLVTEAFF. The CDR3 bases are TGCAGCGTGGCCGTGACTTCTCTGGTCACTGAAGCTTTCTTT.

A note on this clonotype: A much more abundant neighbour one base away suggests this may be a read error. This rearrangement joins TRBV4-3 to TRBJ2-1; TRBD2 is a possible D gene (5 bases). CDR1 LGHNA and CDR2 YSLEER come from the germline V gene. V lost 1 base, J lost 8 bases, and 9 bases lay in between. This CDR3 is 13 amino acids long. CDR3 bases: TGCGCCAGCAGCCAAGGTCAGAGGGATGAGCAGTTCTTC. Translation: CASSQGQRDEQFF.